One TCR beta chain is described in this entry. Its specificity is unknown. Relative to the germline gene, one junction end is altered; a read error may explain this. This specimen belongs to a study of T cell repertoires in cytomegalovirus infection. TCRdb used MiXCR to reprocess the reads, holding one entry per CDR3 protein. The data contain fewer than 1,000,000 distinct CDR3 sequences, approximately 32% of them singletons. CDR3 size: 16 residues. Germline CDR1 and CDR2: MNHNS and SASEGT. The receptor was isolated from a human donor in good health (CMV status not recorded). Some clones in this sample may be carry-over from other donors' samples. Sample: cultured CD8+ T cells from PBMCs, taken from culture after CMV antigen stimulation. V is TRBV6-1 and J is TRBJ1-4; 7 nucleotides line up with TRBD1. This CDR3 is CASRSTGDATSEKLFF. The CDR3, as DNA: TGTGCCAGCAGGAGTACAGGGGACGCAACTAGTGAAAAACTGTTTTTT.